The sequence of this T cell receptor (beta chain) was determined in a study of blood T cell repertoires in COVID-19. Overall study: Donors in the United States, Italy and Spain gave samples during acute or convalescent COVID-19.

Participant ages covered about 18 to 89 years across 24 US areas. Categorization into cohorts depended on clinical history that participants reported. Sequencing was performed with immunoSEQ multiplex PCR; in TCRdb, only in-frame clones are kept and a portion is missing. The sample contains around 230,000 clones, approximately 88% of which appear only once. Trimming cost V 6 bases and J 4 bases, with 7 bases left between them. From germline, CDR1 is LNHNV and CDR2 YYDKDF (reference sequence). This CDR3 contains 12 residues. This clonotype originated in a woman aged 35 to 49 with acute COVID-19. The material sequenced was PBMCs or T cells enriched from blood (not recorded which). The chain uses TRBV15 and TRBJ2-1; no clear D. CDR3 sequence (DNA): TGTGCCACCAGGGGCTTATACAATGAGCAGTTCTTC. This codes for CATRGLYNEQFF. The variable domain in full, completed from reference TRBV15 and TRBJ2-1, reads DAMVIQNPRYQVTQFGKPVTLSCSQTLNHNVMYWYQQKSSQAPKLLFHYYDKDFNNEADTPDNFQSRRPNTSFCFLDIRSPGLGDTAMYLCATRGLYNEQFFGPGTRLTVL.